The clone carrying this TCR beta chain has only a few counts. Its matching antigen is unknown. The CDR3 covers 13 residues. The germline V gene encodes CDR1 SEHNR and CDR2 FQNEAQ (reference sequence). Trimming left V 5 bases short and J 0 bases short, with 6 bases between. From the 5' RACE reads, TCRdb called clonotypes with MiXCR, one entry per CDR3 protein. The sample holds hundreds of thousands of distinct CDR3 sequences; roughly a tenth are singletons and the top ten take roughly a fifth. This entry comes from a study of CD8 T cells in ankylosing spondylitis. General study results and limits: Seemingly distinctive of ankylosing spondylitis blood was a TCR beta motif formed by eight highly homologous variants.

Specimen: blood, either unsorted or a sorted T cell fraction (not recorded which). The V call is TRBV7-9, the J call TRBJ2-3; D unclear. The receptor was derived from a male donor with ankylosing spondylitis or in good health (not recorded which). DNA for the CDR3: TGTGCCAGCAGCCCCGTAAGCACAGATACGCAGTATTTT. It specifies CASSPVSTDTQYF.